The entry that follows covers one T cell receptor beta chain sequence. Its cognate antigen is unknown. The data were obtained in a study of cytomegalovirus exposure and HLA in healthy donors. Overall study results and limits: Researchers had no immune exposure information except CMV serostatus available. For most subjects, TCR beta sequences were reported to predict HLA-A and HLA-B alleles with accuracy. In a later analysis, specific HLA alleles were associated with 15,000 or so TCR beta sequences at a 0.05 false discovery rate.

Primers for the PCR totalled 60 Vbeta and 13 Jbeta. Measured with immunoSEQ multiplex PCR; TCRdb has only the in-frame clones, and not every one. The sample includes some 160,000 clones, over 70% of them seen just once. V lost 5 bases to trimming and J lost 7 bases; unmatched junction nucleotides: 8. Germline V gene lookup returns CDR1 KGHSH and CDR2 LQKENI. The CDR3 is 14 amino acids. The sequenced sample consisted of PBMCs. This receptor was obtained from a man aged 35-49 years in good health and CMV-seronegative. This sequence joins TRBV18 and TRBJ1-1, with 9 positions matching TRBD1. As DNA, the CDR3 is TGTGCCAGCTCAGGCCGGGACAGGGTTAGTGAAGCTTTCTTT. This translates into CASSGRDRVSEAFF.